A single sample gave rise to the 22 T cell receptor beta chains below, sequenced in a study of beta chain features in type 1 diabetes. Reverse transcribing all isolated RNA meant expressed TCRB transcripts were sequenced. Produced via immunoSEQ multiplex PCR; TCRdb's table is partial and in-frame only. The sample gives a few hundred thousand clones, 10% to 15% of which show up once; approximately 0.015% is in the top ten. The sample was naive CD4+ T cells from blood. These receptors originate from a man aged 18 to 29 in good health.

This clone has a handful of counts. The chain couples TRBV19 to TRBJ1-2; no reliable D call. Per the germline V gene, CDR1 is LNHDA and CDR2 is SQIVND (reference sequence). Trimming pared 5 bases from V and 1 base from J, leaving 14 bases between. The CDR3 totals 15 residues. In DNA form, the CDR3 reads TGTGCCAGTAGTGCCGGACTCAACTTTAACTATGGCTACACCTTC. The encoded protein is CASSAGLNFNYGYTF.

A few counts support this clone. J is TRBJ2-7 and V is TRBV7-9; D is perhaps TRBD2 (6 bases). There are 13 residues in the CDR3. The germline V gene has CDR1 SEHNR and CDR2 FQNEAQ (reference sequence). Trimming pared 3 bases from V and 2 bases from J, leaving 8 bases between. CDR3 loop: CASSFPGAYEQYF. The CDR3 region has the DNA TGTGCCAGCAGCTTTCCGGGAGCCTACGAGCAGTACTTC.

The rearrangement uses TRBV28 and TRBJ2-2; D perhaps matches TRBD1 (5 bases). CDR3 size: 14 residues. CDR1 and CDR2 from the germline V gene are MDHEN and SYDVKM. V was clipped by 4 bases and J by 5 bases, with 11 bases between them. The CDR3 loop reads CASSSPGLTGELFF. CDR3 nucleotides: TGTGCCAGCAGTTCCCCAGGGCTTACCGGGGAGCTGTTTTTT.

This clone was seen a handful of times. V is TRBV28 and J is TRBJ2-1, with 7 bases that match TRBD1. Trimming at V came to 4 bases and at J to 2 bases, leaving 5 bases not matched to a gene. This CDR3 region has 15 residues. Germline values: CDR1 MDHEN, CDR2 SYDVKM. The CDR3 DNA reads TGTGCCAGCAGTTCACCGGGACAGACCTACAATGAGCAGTTCTTC. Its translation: CASSSPGQTYNEQFF.

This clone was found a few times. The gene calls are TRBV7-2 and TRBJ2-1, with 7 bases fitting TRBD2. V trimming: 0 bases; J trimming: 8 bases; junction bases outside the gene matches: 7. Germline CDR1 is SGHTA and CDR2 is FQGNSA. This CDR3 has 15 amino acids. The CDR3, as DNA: TGTGCCAGCAGCTTAGCGGTTAGTGGGGGGGATGAGCAGTTCTTC. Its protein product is CASSLAVSGGDEQFF.

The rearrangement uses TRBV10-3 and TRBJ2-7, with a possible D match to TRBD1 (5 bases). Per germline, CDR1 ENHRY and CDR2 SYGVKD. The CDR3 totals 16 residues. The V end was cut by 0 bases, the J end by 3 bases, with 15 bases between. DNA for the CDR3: TGTGCCATCAGTGAGTCCCAGGGAACTTACTACTACGAGCAGTACTTC. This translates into CAISESQGTYYYEQYF.

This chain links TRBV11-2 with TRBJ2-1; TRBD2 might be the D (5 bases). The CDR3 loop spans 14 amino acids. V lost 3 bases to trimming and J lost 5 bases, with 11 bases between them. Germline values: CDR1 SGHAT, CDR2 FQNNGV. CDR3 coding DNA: TGTGCCAGCAGCTTGTCCAGCGGAAACAATGAGCAGTTCTTC. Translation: CASSLSSGNNEQFF. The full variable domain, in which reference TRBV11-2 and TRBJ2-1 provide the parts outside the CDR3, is EAGVAQSPRYKIIEKRQSVAFWCNPISGHATLYWYQQILGQGPKLLIQFQNNGVVDDSQLPKDRFSAERLKGVDSTLKIQPAKLEDSAVYLCASSLSSGNNEQFFGPGTRLTVL.

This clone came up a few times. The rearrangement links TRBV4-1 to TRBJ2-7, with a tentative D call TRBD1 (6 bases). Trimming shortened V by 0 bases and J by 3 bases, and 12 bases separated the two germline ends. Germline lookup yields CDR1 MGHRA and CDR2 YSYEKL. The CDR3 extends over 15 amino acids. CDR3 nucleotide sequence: TGCGCCAGCAGCCAAGAGAGGGGGAGTATCTACGAGCAGTACTTC. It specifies CASSQERGSIYEQYF.

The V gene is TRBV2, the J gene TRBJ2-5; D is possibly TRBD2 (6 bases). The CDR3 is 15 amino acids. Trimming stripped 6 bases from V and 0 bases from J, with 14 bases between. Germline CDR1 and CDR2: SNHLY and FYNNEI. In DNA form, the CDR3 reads TGTGCCAGCAGGGGTCCTGGGGGGTACCAAGAGACCCAGTACTTC. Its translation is CASRGPGGYQETQYF.

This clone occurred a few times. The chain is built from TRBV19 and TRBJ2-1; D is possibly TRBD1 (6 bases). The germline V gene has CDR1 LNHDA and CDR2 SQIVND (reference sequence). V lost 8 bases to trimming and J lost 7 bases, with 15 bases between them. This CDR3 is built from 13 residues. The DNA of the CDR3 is TGTGCCAGTCGGCAGGGGTATCTAAATGAGCAGTTCTTC. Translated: CASRQGYLNEQFF.

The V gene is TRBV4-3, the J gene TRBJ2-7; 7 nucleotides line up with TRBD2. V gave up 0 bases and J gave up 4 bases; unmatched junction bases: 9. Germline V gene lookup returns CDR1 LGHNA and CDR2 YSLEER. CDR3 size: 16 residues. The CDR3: CASSQERPGLPYEQYF. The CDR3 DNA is TGCGCCAGCAGCCAAGAACGACCGGGACTACCTTACGAGCAGTACTTC.

The CDR3 spells CASTLGAGGWGGQETQYF. The CDR3 DNA is TGTGCCAGCACTCTAGGGGCAGGGGGCTGGGGTGGTCAAGAGACCCAGTACTTC. V gene TRBV25-1 combines with J gene TRBJ2-5; 8 bases are shared with TRBD1. Germline V gives CDR1 MGHDK, CDR2 SYGVNS. The CDR3 consists of 18 residues. V shed 7 bases and J 2 bases; nucleotides not matched to a gene: 18.

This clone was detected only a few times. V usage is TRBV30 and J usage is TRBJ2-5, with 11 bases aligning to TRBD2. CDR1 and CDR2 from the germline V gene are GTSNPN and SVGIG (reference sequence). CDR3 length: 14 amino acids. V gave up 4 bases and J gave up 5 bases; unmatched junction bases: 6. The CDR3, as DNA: TGTGCCTGGAATAGCGGGGGGGCTCATGAGACCCAGTACTTC. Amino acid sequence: CAWNSGGAHETQYF.

CDR3 sequence: CAWSDRNEQFF. CDR3 coding DNA: TGTGCCTGGAGTGATAGAAATGAGCAGTTCTTC. The chain employs TRBV30 and TRBJ2-1; D is ambiguous. Trimming cost V 1 base and J 7 bases, with 5 bases left between them. The germline V gene encodes CDR1 GTSNPN and CDR2 SVGIG (reference sequence). The CDR3 is 11 amino acids.

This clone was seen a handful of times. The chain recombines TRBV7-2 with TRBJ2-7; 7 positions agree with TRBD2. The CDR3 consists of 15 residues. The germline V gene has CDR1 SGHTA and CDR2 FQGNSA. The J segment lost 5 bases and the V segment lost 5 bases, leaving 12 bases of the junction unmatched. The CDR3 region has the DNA TGTGCCAGCAGCCAAAGGGCTAGCGGAGGGCACGAGCAGTACTTC. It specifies CASSQRASGGHEQYF.

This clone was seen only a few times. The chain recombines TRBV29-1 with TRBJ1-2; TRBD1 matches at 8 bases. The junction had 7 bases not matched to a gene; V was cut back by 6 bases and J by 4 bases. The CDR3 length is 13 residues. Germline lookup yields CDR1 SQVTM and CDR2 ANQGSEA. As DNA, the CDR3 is TGCAGCGTCCAAACGACAGGGGCCTATGGCTACACCTTC. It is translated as CSVQTTGAYGYTF.

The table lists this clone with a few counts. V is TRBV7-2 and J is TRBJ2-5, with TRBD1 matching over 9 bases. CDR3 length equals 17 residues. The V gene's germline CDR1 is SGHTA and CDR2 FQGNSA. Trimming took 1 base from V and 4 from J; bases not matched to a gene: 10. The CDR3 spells CASSLVGGTGLGETQYF. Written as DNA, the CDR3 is TGTGCCAGCAGCTTAGTAGGAGGGACAGGGCTGGGAGAGACCCAGTACTTC.

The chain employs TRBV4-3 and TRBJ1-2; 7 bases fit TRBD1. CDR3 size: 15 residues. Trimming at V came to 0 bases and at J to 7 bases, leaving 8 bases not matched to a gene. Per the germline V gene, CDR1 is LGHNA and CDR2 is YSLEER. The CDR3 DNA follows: TGCGCCAGCAGCCAAGATAAGGGGGCTGGAGGTGGCTACACCTTC. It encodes CASSQDKGAGGGYTF.

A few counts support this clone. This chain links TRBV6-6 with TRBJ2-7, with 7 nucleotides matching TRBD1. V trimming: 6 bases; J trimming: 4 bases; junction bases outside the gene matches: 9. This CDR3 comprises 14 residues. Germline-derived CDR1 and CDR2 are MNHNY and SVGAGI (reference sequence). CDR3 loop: CASRARQGSYEQYF. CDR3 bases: TGTGCCAGCAGGGCCCGACAGGGTTCTTACGAGCAGTACTTC.

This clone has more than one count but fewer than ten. CDR3 region: CASRPGGANTEAFF. The CDR3 DNA reads as TGCGCCAGCAGACCCGGGGGAGCGAACACTGAAGCTTTCTTT. The chain employs TRBV23-1 and TRBJ1-1; possible D gene TRBD1, 5 bases. TRBV23-1 has ORF status, its function being uncertain. Trimming removed 6 bases from V and 1 base from J, with 12 bases in between. The CDR3 loop spans 14 amino acids.

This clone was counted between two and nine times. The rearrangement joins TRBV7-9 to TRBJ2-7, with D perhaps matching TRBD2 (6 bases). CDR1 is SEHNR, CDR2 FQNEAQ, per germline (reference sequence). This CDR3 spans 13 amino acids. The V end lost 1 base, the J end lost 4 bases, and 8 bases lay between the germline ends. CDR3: CASSLGLAYEQYF. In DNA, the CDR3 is TGTGCCAGCAGCTTAGGGCTAGCGTACGAGCAGTACTTC.

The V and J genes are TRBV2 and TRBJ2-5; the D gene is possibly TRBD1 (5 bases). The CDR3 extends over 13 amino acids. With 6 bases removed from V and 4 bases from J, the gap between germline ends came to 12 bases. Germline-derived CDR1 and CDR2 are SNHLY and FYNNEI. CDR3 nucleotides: TGTGCCAGCAGGGGGCAAAGGGGAGAGACCCAGTACTTC. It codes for CASRGQRGETQYF.